The 23 T cell receptor beta chains below come from one sample, sequenced in a study of glioma-infiltrating T cells. The iRepertoire nested amplicon-rescue multiplex PCR amplified TCR alpha and beta CDR3s from RNA. TCRdb re-analysed the multiplex PCR reads in MiXCR, keeping a single row per CDR3 protein. The data hold 95,000 to 150,000 distinct CDR3 sequences, with roughly 23% observed a single time. Sequences were obtained from glioma tissue, nonneoplastic brain tissue, or PBMCs (not recorded which). The receptors derive from a human donor with low-grade glioma or glioblastoma, undergoing nonglioma brain surgery, or in good health (not recorded which).

The table lists this clonotype with many counts. CDR3 sequence: CASSYSRGLAGVTEQFF. The DNA for the CDR3 is TGTGCCAGCAGTTACTCCCGGGGACTAGCGGGAGTGACGGAGCAGTTCTTC. The chain has TRBV6-2 or TRBV6-3 and TRBJ2-1, with 14 nucleotides matching TRBD2. Germline V gene sequence: CDR1 MNHEY, CDR2 SVGEGT. V shed 0 bases, J shed 10 bases, and the junction held 8 bases outside the gene matches. CDR3 length: 17 amino acids.

This clonotype has a count of ten or more. The junction departs from the called germline gene at one end, perhaps through a read error. The gene calls are TRBV28 and TRBJ2-5; D is undetermined. Per the germline V gene, CDR1 is MDHEN and CDR2 is SYDVKM. The CDR3 consists of 11 residues. The CDR3 region has the DNA TGTGCCAGCAGTCGAGAAGAGACCCAGTGCTTC. Residues: CASSREETQCF.

To note about this clonotype: Because the CDR3 is missing its conserved closing phenylalanine or tryptophan, this is likely a read error. The DNA is omitted, as the CDR3 cannot be located on it reliably, and the CDR3 follows TCRdb's listing. The gene calls are TRBV7-2 and TRBJ1-2; TRBD1, the table's D call, lacks a check against the DNA. The CDR3 contains 12 residues when both ends are counted. The germline V gene has CDR1 SGHTA and CDR2 FQGNSA. This CDR3 reads CASSLQGAVTHL.

Concerning this clonotype itself: This may stem from a read error, because a much larger clone lies one nucleotide away. The genes are TRBV4-1 and TRBJ2-1; no firm D call. V lost 1 base and J 9 bases, leaving 13 bases between the germline ends. Germline V gives CDR1 MGHRA, CDR2 YSYEKL. The length of the CDR3 is 14 residues. For the CDR3, the DNA is TGCGCCAGCAGCCAAGTCCGCCTTCCGAGTGAGCAGTTCTTC. Protein sequence: CASSQVRLPSEQFF.

This clonotype was found many times. The chain couples TRBV6-2 or TRBV6-3 to TRBJ1-5, with D unclear. This CDR3 is built from 18 residues. Germline V gives CDR1 MNHEY, CDR2 SVGEGT. V gave up 2 bases and J gave up 2 bases, with 19 bases separating them. CDR3 in DNA: TGTGCCAGCAGTTACGACCCGGTGGGGTATATAGGCAATCAGCCCCAGCATTTT. This encodes CASSYDPVGYIGNQPQHF.

Details on this clonotype: A read error is possible here, since a much larger clone lies one base away. The V gene is TRBV4-1, the J gene TRBJ2-7, with TRBD1 identical over 9 bases. Looked up from germline, CDR1 is MGHRA and CDR2 is YSYEKL. Trimming at V came to 7 bases and at J to 4 bases, leaving 8 bases not matched to a gene. CDR3 length: 14 residues. CDR3 bases: TGCGCCAGCAACCCCCGACAGGGGGGGTACGAGCAGTACTTC. Residues: CASNPRQGGYEQYF.

This clonotype was recorded at least ten times. The chain is built from TRBV7-2 and TRBJ2-5; 8 bases line up with TRBD1. The V gene end was trimmed by 5 bases and the J gene end by 8 bases; junction bases not matched to a gene: 7. Per the germline V gene, CDR1 is SGHTA and CDR2 is FQGNSA. The length of the CDR3 is 13 residues. The CDR3 DNA is TGTGCCAGCAGCCAGGACAGGGTCGTAACCCAGTACTTC. This gives the protein CASSQDRVVTQYF.

This clonotype has a count of ten or more. The V call is TRBV2, the J call TRBJ2-7; D is possibly TRBD2 (6 bases). This CDR3 contains 15 residues. Germline V gene data show CDR1 as SNHLY and CDR2 as FYNNEI. Trimming cost V 4 bases and J 6 bases, with 19 bases left between them. The CDR3 protein is CASSVIGGGALEQYF. CDR3 coding DNA: TGTGCCAGCAGTGTTATTGGTGGAGGGGCCCTCGAGCAGTACTTC.

This chain joins TRBV12-3 or TRBV12-4 and TRBJ2-7, with D possibly TRBD1 on 6 matching bases. Trimming removed 5 bases from V and 3 bases from J, with 14 bases in between. CDR3 length equals 14 residues. The CDR3 region has the DNA TGTGCCAGCAGTAAACAGGGTCTCGACTACGAGCAGTACTTC. Protein product: CASSKQGLDYEQYF.

The V and J genes are TRBV4-1 and TRBJ1-5, with 7 positions matching TRBD1. Germline V lookup: CDR1 MGHRA, CDR2 YSYEKL. V shed 0 bases, J shed 3 bases, and the junction held 8 bases outside the gene matches. The CDR3 covers 17 residues. This CDR3 is CASSQDLGTAINQPQHF. CDR3 sequence (DNA): TGCGCCAGCAGCCAAGACCTGGGGACAGCAATCAATCAGCCCCAGCATTTT.

This clonotype appeared many times. The chain's CDR3 is CAIRTSGTNNEQFF. DNA of the CDR3: TGTGCCATCCGGACTAGCGGGACCAACAATGAGCAGTTCTTC. This chain connects TRBV10-3 to TRBJ2-1; TRBD2 aligns across 12 bases. Germline V lookup: CDR1 ENHRY, CDR2 SYGVKD. With 8 bases clipped from V and 5 bases from J, the junction kept 4 bases outside the gene matches. The CDR3 loop spans 14 amino acids.

To note about this clonotype: Given a much more abundant clone one base away, this may be a read error. The chain combines TRBV18 with TRBJ2-7; the D gene could be TRBD1 or TRBD2 (6 bases each). The germline gives CDR1 KGHSH, CDR2 LQKENI. Trimming left V 0 bases short and J 3 bases short, with 12 bases between. The CDR3 has 15 amino acids. The CDR3 loop is CASSPPNREDYEQYF. CDR3 bases: TGTGCCAGCTCACCACCGAACAGGGAGGACTACGAGCAGTACTTC.

For this clonotype: At one of its ends the junction is not consistent with the germline gene, which may arise from a read error. This chain links TRBV15 with TRBJ2-5; no firm D call. The germline CDR1 and CDR2 sequences are LNHNV and YYDKDF (reference sequence). The CDR3 sequence is 13 residues long. CDR3 DNA sequence: TGTGCCATCAGCAGAGCCGGTACGGAGACCAAGTACTTC. Amino acids: CAISRAGTETKYF.

The rearrangement links TRBV2 to TRBJ2-1, with 7 bases identical to TRBD2. This CDR3 spans 14 amino acids. Trimming removed 7 bases from V and 8 bases from J; junction bases left unmatched: 11. Germline lookup yields CDR1 SNHLY and CDR2 FYNNEI. CDR3 residues: CASKLGRGVDEQFF. In DNA, the CDR3 is TGTGCCAGCAAGCTCGGACGGGGGGTCGATGAGCAGTTCTTC.

The table lists this clonotype with many counts. The chain carries TRBV7-2 and TRBJ2-5; possibly TRBD1 or TRBD2 for D (6 bases each). The CDR3 loop spans 16 amino acids. V was clipped by 6 bases and J by 3 bases, with 20 bases between them. The germline gives CDR1 SGHTA, CDR2 FQGNSA. The CDR3 region is CASSEPSAGTKETQYF. As DNA, the CDR3 is TGTGCCAGCAGTGAACCTAGTGCGGGGACAAAAGAGACCCAGTACTTC.

Notes on this clonotype: A single base separates this from a much larger clone, so it may be a read error. The V call is TRBV7-6, the J call TRBJ2-7; D possibly uses TRBD1 or TRBD2 (5 bases each). Germline V CDR1 and CDR2: SGHVS, FNYEAQ. There are 13 residues in the CDR3. CDR3 in amino acids: CASSRDETYEKYF. CDR3 in DNA: TGTGCCAGCAGCCGGGACGAGACCTACGAGAAGTACTTC.

Note on this clonotype: A much larger clonotype is one base distant, so this may be a read error. This sequence joins TRBV7-9 and TRBJ2-1, with 11 bases identical to TRBD2. Trimming took 5 bases from V and 6 from J; bases not matched to a gene: 12. From germline, CDR1 is SEHNR and CDR2 FQNEAQ (reference sequence). CDR3 length equals 17 residues. DNA of the CDR3: TGTGCCAGCAGCCCGCGTGGACTAGCGGGTTTAAGCAATGAGCAGTTCTTC. It yields the protein CASSPRGLAGLSNEQFF.

As for this clonotype: A much larger clonotype is one base distant, so this may be a read error. This chain joins TRBV7-2 and TRBJ2-3, with D perhaps given as TRBD1 or TRBD2 (5 bases each). Germline CDR1 and CDR2: SGHTA and FQGNSA. The CDR3 runs to 11 residues. The V and J ends lost 5 bases and 7 bases respectively, with 7 bases between them. The chain's CDR3 is CASSGGYTQYF. Here the CDR3 DNA reads TGTGCCAGCAGCGGGGGATATACGCAGTATTTT.

A few counts support this clonotype. The chain links TRBV30 to TRBJ2-3; 8 positions agree with TRBD2. The CDR3 length is 15 residues. CDR1 and CDR2 from the germline V gene are GTSNPN and SVGIG (reference sequence). V lost 4 bases, J lost 1 base, and 7 bases stayed unmatched. The CDR3 DNA reads TGTGCCTGGACCGATAGCGGGATCCGCACAGATACGCAGTATTTT. Translating gives CAWTDSGIRTDTQYF.

Notes on this clonotype: Possible read error: a much larger clone is one base away. The CDR3, as DNA: TGCAGTGCTAGATCTCCCGGGACAGGGACTCGGTATGGCTACACCTTC. This gives the protein CSARSPGTGTRYGYTF. V gene TRBV20-1 combines with J gene TRBJ1-2; the match to TRBD1 covers 9 bases. V lost 2 bases, J lost 5 bases, and 12 bases stayed unmatched. Germline V CDR1 and CDR2: DFQATT, SNEGSKA (reference sequence). This CDR3 spans 16 amino acids.

This clonotype occurred many times. V and J are TRBV24-1 and TRBJ2-3; D unclear. The V gene's germline CDR1 is KGHDR and CDR2 SFDVKD. V lost 7 bases and J lost 5, with 6 bases in between. The CDR3 has 11 amino acids. The CDR3 protein is CATRTEDTQYF. The DNA of the CDR3 is TGTGCCACCAGGACGGAAGATACGCAGTATTTT.

This clonotype was recorded at least ten times. The chain uses TRBV7-3 and TRBJ2-3; 11 bases are shared with TRBD2. This CDR3 has 16 amino acids. Germline-derived CDR1 and CDR2 are SGHTA and FQGTGA. With 5 bases clipped from V and 3 bases from J, the junction kept 7 bases outside the gene matches. The CDR3: CASSGLTSGSTDTQYF. CDR3 nucleotide sequence: TGTGCCAGCAGCGGCCTAACTAGCGGGAGTACAGATACGCAGTATTTT. Supplemented by reference TRBV7-3 and TRBJ2-3, the full variable domain reads GAGVSQTPSNKVTEKGKYVELRCDPISGHTALYWYRQSLGQGPEFLIYFQGTGAADDSGLPNDRFFAVRPEGSVSTLKIQRTERGDSAVYLCASSGLTSGSTDTQYFGPGTRLTVL.

This clonotype was seen many times. The chain employs TRBV12-3 or TRBV12-4 and TRBJ2-7; D is possibly TRBD1 (5 bases). V lost 3 bases and J lost 0, with 6 bases in between. The CDR3 length is 13 residues. In nucleotides, the CDR3 is TGTGCCAGCAGTTTGGACAACTCCTACGAGCAGTACTTC. This gives the protein CASSLDNSYEQYF.